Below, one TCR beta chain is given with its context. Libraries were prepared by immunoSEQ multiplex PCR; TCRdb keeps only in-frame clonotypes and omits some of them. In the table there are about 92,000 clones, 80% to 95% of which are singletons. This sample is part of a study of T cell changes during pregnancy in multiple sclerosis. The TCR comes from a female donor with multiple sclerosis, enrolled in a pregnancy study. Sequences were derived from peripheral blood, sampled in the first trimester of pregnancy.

The CDR3 region has the DNA TGCGCCAGCAGCCGCGGACTAGGGGATACGCAGTATTTT. It specifies CASSRGLGDTQYF. The chain couples TRBV5-1 to TRBJ2-3, with 7 nucleotides matching TRBD2. Losses at the gene ends were 4 bases for V and 6 bases for J; bases not matched to a gene: 5. Per germline, CDR1 SGHRS and CDR2 YFSETQ. This CDR3 spans 13 amino acids.